Shown below are 26 T cell receptor beta chains from a single sample sequenced in a study of blood T cell repertoires in COVID-19. The repertoire was sequenced with immunoSEQ multiplex PCR; TCRdb's copy has only in-frame clones and lacks some. The sample yields roughly 170,000 clones, about 87% seen once. The sample consisted of peripheral blood. These TCRs come from a man between 60 and 70 years old with acute or convalescent COVID-19.

The V and J genes are TRBV2 and TRBJ1-2; possibly TRBD1 for D (5 bases). Germline CDR1 and CDR2: SNHLY and FYNNEI. The CDR3 consists of 13 residues. V was clipped by 4 bases and J by 6 bases, with 12 bases between them. This CDR3 is CASSVEGDDGYTF. The CDR3 DNA reads as TGTGCCAGCAGTGTGGAAGGGGATGATGGCTACACCTTC.

The chain joins TRBV5-6 to TRBJ2-1; D gene uncertain. Germline lookup yields CDR1 SGHDT and CDR2 YYEEEE. This CDR3 has 14 residues. V lost 3 bases and J 8 bases, leaving 15 bases between the germline ends. The CDR3: CASSYAVKFHEQFF. For the CDR3, the DNA is TGTGCCAGCAGCTACGCGGTGAAGTTTCATGAGCAGTTCTTC.

This chain connects TRBV7-9 to TRBJ2-5, with a weak D call TRBD1 (6 bases). V was cut by 5 bases and J by 1 base, with 8 bases left in between. The CDR3 spans 13 residues. Per germline, CDR1 SEHNR and CDR2 FQNEAQ (reference sequence). CDR3 in DNA: TGTGCCAGCAGCCGAGGGGGCCAAGAGACCCAGTACTTC. Translated: CASSRGGQETQYF.

The chain has TRBV5-6 and TRBJ1-3; D not certain. CDR3 length equals 14 residues. Trimming took off 3 bases at V and 0 bases at J, with 7 bases between the two ends. Looked up from germline, CDR1 is SGHDT and CDR2 is YYEEEE. The CDR3 spells CASSSSFSGNTIYF. In DNA form, the CDR3 reads TGTGCCAGCAGCTCGAGTTTCTCTGGAAACACCATATATTTT.

The chain uses TRBV6-5 and TRBJ1-1; 8 nucleotides agree with TRBD1. V was pared by 2 bases and J by 1 base, with 3 bases of the junction left unmatched. Germline lookup yields CDR1 MNHEY and CDR2 SVGAGI. The CDR3 spans 15 residues. The CDR3 region has the DNA TGTGCCAGCAGTTACGACAGGGGTCAGAACACTGAAGCTTTCTTT. This encodes CASSYDRGQNTEAFF.

V gene TRBV11-2 combines with J gene TRBJ1-3, with a tentative D call TRBD1 (5 bases). With 0 bases removed from V and 4 bases from J, the gap between germline ends came to 16 bases. Germline CDR1 reads SGHAT; CDR2 reads FQNNGV. This CDR3 is built from 17 residues. CDR3 DNA sequence: TGTGCCAGCAGCTTAGAGGTCCGTGCGTCAGGGGGAAACACCATATATTTT. It codes for CASSLEVRASGGNTIYF.

This clone was counted between two and nine times. J is TRBJ1-2 and V is TRBV19; D possibly corresponds to TRBD1 (5 bases). Germline V lookup: CDR1 LNHDA, CDR2 SQIVND (reference sequence). The CDR3 is 15 amino acids. The ends were cut back, 2 bases at V and 7 bases at J, with 17 bases in the middle. This chain's CDR3 is CASSISVGRVSGYTF. For the CDR3, the DNA is TGTGCCAGTAGTATAAGCGTGGGCAGGGTGAGTGGCTACACCTTC.

The gene calls are TRBV7-3 and TRBJ2-5; possibly TRBD2 for D (6 bases). There are 13 residues in the CDR3. The V end lost 3 bases, the J end lost 5 bases, and 10 bases lay between the germline ends. From germline, CDR1 is SGHTA and CDR2 FQGTGA. The CDR3 bases are TGTGCCAGCAGCTTGGCAGGGAGGGAGACCCAGTACTTC. It translates to CASSLAGRETQYF.

In its sample, this clone was seen once. The chain links TRBV9 to TRBJ2-2, with TRBD1 matching over 8 bases. This CDR3 is 16 amino acids long. Germline V lookup: CDR1 SGDLS, CDR2 YYNGEE. J lost 1 base, V lost 4 bases, and 6 bases had no gene match. CDR3 region: CASSLRQGRNTGELFF. CDR3 DNA sequence: TGTGCCAGCAGCCTCAGACAGGGGCGGAACACCGGGGAGCTGTTTTTT.

The rearrangement links TRBV19 to TRBJ2-7; 7 bases fit TRBD1. The CDR3 runs 13 residues. J lost 3 bases, V lost 5 bases, and 4 bases had no gene match. Germline V gene sequence: CDR1 LNHDA, CDR2 SQIVND (reference sequence). CDR3 residues: CASSPRTGYEQYF. CDR3 bases: TGTGCCAGTAGTCCCCGGACAGGCTACGAGCAGTACTTC. Full variable domain (remainder filled in from reference TRBV19 and TRBJ2-7): DGGITQSPKYLFRKEGQNVTLSCEQNLNHDAMYWYRQDPGQGLRLIYYSQIVNDFQKGDIAEGYSVSREKKESFPLTVTSAQKNPTAFYLCASSPRTGYEQYFGPGTRLTVT.

The chain recombines TRBV24-1 with TRBJ2-3; possibly TRBD1 for D (5 bases). The CDR3 has 14 amino acids. V was shortened by 5 bases and J by 4 bases, with 12 bases between the two germline ends. Germline CDR1 KGHDR, CDR2 SFDVKD. The CDR3: CATSAKSGPDTQYF. CDR3 sequence (DNA): TGTGCCACCAGTGCGAAGTCAGGGCCAGATACGCAGTATTTT.

The chain recombines TRBV3-1 (or the pseudogene TRBV3-2) with TRBJ1-3; D is possibly TRBD1 (5 bases). CDR1 is LGHDT, CDR2 YNNKEL, per germline (reference sequence). The CDR3 runs 16 residues. V lost 0 bases and J 7 bases, leaving 16 bases between the germline ends. The CDR3 DNA reads as TGTGCCAGCAGCCAAGATAGGTCGGGGGAAGGGAACACCATATATTTT. Residues: CASSQDRSGEGNTIYF.

This sequence joins TRBV21-1 and TRBJ1-6. TRBV21-1 is deemed a pseudogene. This CDR3 has 21 amino acids. CDR3 DNA: TGTGCCAGCAGCAGCGGGACGGATGGAGCCCCCCTTCGCTCCTATAATTCACCCCTCCACTTT. Translation: CASSSGTDGAPLRSYNSPLHF.

The chain is built from TRBV19 and TRBJ1-4; no clear D. Germline V gives CDR1 LNHDA, CDR2 SQIVND (reference sequence). The CDR3 extends over 14 amino acids. The V gene lost 9 bases and the J gene lost 3 bases, with 14 bases spanning the gap. Written as DNA, the CDR3 is TGTGCCAGCAGGACGGACTTTCCTAATGAAAAACTGTTTTTT. Its protein is CASRTDFPNEKLFF.

V is TRBV20-1 and J is TRBJ2-3, with TRBD2 as a possible D gene (5 bases). CDR1 and CDR2 (germline): DFQATT, SNEGSKA (reference sequence). Trimming removed 3 bases at V and 3 bases at J, with 16 bases between. CDR3 size: 15 residues. The CDR3 DNA reads as TGCAGTGCTAGTCGGAGGCCGAAGGGAACAGATACGCAGTATTTT. It is translated as CSASRRPKGTDTQYF.

This clone turned up a few times. This chain links TRBV11-2 with TRBJ2-2; D gene unclear. The CDR3 is 13 amino acids. Trimming shortened V by 5 bases and J by 8 bases, and 12 bases separated the two germline ends. The V gene's germline CDR1 is SGHAT and CDR2 FQNNGV. The CDR3 region has the DNA TGTGCCAGCAGCCCACGTTTTGAGGGGGAGCTGTTTTTT. Its protein product is CASSPRFEGELFF.

The rearrangement links TRBV12-5 to TRBJ2-3, with a tentative D call TRBD1 (6 bases). Trimming left V 5 bases short and J 4 bases short, with 25 bases between. Germline loops: CDR1 LGHNT, CDR2 FRNRAP. The CDR3 runs to 18 residues. This CDR3 is CASGPGWDTFLGADTQYF. In nucleotides, the CDR3 is TGTGCTAGTGGTCCGGGGTGGGACACCTTTTTAGGGGCAGATACGCAGTATTTT. The whole variable domain, remainder taken from reference TRBV12-5 and TRBJ2-3, is DARVTQTPRHKVTEMGQEVTMRCQPILGHNTVFWYRQTMMQGLELLAYFRNRAPLDDSGMPKDRFSAEMPDATLATLKIQPSEPRDSAVYFCASGPGWDTFLGADTQYFGPGTRLTVL.

This chain connects TRBV14 to TRBJ2-3, with TRBD2 identical over 8 bases. This CDR3 comprises 15 residues. After removal of 1 base from V and 6 bases from J, the junction contained 6 bases not matched to a gene. CDR1 SGHDN and CDR2 FVKESK come from the germline V gene. The CDR3: CASSQGTSPADTQYF. The CDR3 region has the DNA TGTGCCAGCAGCCAAGGGACTAGCCCCGCGGATACGCAGTATTTT. Full variable domain (remainder filled in from reference TRBV14 and TRBJ2-3): EAGVTQFPSHSVIEKGQTVTLRCDPISGHDNLYWYRRVMGKEIKFLLHFVKESKQDESGMPNNRFLAERTGGTYSTLKVQPAELEDSGVYFCASSQGTSPADTQYFGPGTRLTVL.

This chain links TRBV18 with TRBJ1-5; 9 bases line up with TRBD1. Germline CDR1 reads KGHSH; CDR2 reads LQKENI. The CDR3 spans 16 residues. The V gene end was trimmed by 4 bases and the J gene end by 4 bases; junction bases not matched to a gene: 8. Here the CDR3 DNA reads TGTGCCAGCTCACGGGGGACAGGGAATTTAAATCAGCCCCAGCATTTT. It yields the protein CASSRGTGNLNQPQHF.

The chain recombines TRBV21-1 with TRBJ1-1; the table's D call of TRBD1 was not tested on the DNA. TRBV21-1 constitutes a pseudogene. The CDR3 extends over 15 amino acids. The CDR3 DNA is TGTGCCAGCAGCTCCTCCTTGACAGGGGGCACTGAAGCTTTCTTT. Its translation: CASSSSLTGGTEAFF.

The chain is built from TRBV6-5 and TRBJ1-2, with TRBD1 matching 10 bases. J was trimmed by 3 bases and V by 7 bases; bases with no gene match: 5. The CDR3 covers 14 residues. Looked up from germline, CDR1 is MNHEY and CDR2 is SVGAGI. The CDR3 reads CASTGTGVDYGYTF. CDR3 coding DNA: TGTGCCAGCACCGGGACAGGGGTGGACTATGGCTACACCTTC.

The chain carries TRBV15 and TRBJ2-6; no firm D call. This CDR3 contains 15 residues. The V end lost 1 base, the J end lost 3 bases, and 7 bases lay between the germline ends. The germline V gene encodes CDR1 LNHNV and CDR2 YYDKDF (reference sequence). The CDR3 reads CATSRGGSGANVLTF. In nucleotides, the CDR3 is TGTGCCACCAGCAGAGGAGGAAGTGGGGCCAACGTCCTGACTTTC.

This clone was detected a few times. The rearrangement uses TRBV24-1 and TRBJ2-7; TRBD1 matches 7 bases. With V trimmed by 7 bases and J by 4 bases, 9 bases remained unmatched. The CDR3 extends over 14 amino acids. Germline CDR1 KGHDR, CDR2 SFDVKD. The CDR3 is CATSPRDRIYEQYF. In DNA, the CDR3 is TGTGCCACCAGCCCCCGGGACAGAATTTACGAGCAGTACTTC.

This clone was detected once. This chain uses TRBV3-1 (or the pseudogene TRBV3-2) with TRBJ2-4, with D perhaps TRBD1 (6 bases). The CDR3 sequence is 15 residues long. Trimming removed 8 bases from V and 0 bases from J, with 14 bases in between. Per the germline V gene, CDR1 is LGHDT and CDR2 is YNNKEL (reference sequence). The CDR3 is CASGDRNLAKNIQYF. CDR3 DNA sequence: TGTGCCAGCGGTGACAGGAATCTAGCCAAAAACATTCAGTACTTC.

The chain combines TRBV6-2 or TRBV6-3 with TRBJ2-1; TRBD2 agrees at 11 bases. Germline values: CDR1 MNHEY, CDR2 SVGEGT. J gave up 2 bases and V 6 bases, and 12 bases lay outside the gene matches. The CDR3 covers 18 residues. The CDR3 DNA follows: TGTGCCAGCAGCCCCCAACCCCTAGCGGGGGGAACCTACAATGAGCAGTTCTTC. This gives the protein CASSPQPLAGGTYNEQFF.

The CDR3 DNA reads as TGTGCCAGTACGGCAGATGGAGGTGTTGGCTACACCTTC. Protein sequence: CASTADGGVGYTF. This chain uses TRBV19 with TRBJ1-2, with D unresolved. Germline V CDR1 and CDR2: LNHDA, SQIVND (reference sequence). The V and J ends lost 7 bases and 7 bases respectively, with 16 bases between them. The CDR3 has 13 amino acids.